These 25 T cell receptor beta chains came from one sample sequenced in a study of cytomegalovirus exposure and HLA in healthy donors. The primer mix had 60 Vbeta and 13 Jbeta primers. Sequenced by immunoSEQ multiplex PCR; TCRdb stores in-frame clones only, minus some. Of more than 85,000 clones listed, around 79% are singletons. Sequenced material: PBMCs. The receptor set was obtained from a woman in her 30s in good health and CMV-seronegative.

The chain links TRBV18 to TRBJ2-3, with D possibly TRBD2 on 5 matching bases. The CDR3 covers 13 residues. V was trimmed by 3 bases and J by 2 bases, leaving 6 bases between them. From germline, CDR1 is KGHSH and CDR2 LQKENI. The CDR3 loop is CASSPDSTDTQYF. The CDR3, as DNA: TGTGCCAGCTCACCGGACTCCACAGATACGCAGTATTTT.

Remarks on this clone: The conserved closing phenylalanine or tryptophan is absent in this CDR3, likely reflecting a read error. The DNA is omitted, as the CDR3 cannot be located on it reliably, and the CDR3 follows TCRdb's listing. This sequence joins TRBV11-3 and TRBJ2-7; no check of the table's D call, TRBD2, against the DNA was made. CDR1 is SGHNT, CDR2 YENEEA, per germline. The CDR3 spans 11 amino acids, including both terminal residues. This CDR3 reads CASNPGLAGAL.

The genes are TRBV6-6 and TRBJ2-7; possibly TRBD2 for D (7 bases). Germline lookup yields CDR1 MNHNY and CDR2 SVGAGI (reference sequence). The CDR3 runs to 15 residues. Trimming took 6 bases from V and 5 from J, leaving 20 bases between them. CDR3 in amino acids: CASSSTRGGTDEQYF. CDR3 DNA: TGTGCCAGCAGCTCCACGCGCGGGGGCACCGACGAGCAGTACTTC.

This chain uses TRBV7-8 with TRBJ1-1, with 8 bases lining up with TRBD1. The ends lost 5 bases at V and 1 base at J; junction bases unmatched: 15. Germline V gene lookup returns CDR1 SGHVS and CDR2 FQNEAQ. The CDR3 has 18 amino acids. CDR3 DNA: TGTGCCAGCAGCCCCTTTCCCCAGGGGGCAGAGGGGAACACTGAAGCTTTCTTT. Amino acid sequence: CASSPFPQGAEGNTEAFF.

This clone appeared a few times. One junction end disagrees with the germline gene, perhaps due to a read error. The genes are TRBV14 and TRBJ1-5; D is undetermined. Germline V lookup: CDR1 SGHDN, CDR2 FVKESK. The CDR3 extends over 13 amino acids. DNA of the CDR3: TGTGCCAGCAAAGGACCTAGCCATCAGCCCCAGCATTTT. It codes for CASKGPSHQPQHF. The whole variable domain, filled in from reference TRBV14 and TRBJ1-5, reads EAGVTQFPSHSVIEKGQTVTLRCDPISGHDNLYWYRRVMGKEIKFLLHFVKESKQDESGMPNNRFLAERTGGTYSTLKVQPAELEDSGVYFCASKGPSHQPQHFGDGTRLSIL.

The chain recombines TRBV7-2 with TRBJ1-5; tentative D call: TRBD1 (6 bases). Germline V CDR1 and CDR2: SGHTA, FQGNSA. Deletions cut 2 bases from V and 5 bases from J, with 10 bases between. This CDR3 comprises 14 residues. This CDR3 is CASSLWDTDQPQHF. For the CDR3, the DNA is TGTGCCAGCAGCTTATGGGACACAGATCAGCCCCAGCATTTT.

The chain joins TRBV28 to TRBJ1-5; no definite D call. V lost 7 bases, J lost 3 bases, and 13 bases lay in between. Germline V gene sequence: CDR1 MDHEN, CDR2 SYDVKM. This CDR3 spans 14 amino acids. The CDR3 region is CASINSGTNQPQHF. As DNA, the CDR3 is TGTGCCAGCATTAACAGCGGAACCAATCAGCCCCAGCATTTT.

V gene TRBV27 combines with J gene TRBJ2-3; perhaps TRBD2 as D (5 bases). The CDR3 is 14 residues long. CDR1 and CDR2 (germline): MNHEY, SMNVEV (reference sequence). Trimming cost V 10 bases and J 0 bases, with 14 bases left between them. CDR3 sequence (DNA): TGTGCCACCCGGGTGGGGAGTAGCACAGATACGCAGTATTTT. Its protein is CATRVGSSTDTQYF.

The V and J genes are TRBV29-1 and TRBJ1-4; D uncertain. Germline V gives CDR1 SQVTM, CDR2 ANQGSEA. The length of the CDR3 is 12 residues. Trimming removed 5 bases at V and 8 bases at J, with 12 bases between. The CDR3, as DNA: TGCAGCGTTCTGAGGGCGGGCGAAAAACTGTTTTTT. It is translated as CSVLRAGEKLFF.

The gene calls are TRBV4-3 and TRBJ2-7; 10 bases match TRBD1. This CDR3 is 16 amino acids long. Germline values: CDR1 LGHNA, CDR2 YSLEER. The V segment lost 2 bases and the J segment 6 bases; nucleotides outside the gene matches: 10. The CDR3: CASSQRHRDRGGEQYF. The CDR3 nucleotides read TGCGCCAGCAGCCAAAGACACCGGGACAGGGGAGGCGAGCAGTACTTC.

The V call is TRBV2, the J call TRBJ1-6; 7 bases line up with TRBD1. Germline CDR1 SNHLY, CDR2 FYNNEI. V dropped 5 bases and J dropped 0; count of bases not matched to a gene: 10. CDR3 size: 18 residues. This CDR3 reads CASSKTGTDSSYNSPLHF. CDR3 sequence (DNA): TGTGCCAGCAGTAAAACCGGGACAGACAGCTCCTATAATTCACCCCTCCACTTT.

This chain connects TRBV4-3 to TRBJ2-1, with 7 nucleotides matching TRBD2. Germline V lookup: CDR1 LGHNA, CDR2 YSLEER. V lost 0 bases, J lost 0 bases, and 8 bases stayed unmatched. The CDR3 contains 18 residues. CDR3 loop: CASSQDPKGGGSYNEQFF. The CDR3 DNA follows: TGCGCCAGCAGCCAAGACCCCAAGGGCGGGGGCTCCTACAATGAGCAGTTCTTC.

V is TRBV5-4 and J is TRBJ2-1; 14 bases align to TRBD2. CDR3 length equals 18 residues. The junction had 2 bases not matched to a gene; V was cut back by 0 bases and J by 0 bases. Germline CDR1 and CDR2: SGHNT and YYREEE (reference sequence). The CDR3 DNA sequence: TGTGCCAGCAGCTTGGGGACTAGCGGGAGGTTCTCCTACAATGAGCAGTTCTTC. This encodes CASSLGTSGRFSYNEQFF.

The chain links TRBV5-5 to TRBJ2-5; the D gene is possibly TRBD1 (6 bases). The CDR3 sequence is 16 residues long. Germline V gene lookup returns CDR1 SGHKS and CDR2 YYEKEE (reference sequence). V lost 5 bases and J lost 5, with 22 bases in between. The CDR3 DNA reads TGTGCCAGCAGTCCCCGACAGGCACCTATGTCCGAGACCCAGTACTTC. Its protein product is CASSPRQAPMSETQYF.

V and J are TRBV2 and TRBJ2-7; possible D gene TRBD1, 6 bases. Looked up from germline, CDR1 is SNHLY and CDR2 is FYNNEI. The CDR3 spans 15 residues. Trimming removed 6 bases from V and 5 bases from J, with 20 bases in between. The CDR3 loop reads CASRALTGSGNEQYF. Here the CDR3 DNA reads TGTGCCAGCAGAGCCCTCACAGGGTCAGGGAACGAGCAGTACTTC.

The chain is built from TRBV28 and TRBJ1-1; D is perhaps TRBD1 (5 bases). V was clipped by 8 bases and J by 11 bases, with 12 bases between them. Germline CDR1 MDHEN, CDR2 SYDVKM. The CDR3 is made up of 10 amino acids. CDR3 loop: CASRRGVAFF. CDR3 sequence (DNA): TGTGCCAGCCGGAGGGGAGTGGCTTTCTTT.

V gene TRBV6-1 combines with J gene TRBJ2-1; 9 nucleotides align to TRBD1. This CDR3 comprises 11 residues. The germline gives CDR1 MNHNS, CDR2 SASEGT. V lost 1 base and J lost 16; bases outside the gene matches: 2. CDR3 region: CASSEEGQGFF. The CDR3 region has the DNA TGTGCCAGCAGTGAAGAGGGACAGGGCTTCTTC.

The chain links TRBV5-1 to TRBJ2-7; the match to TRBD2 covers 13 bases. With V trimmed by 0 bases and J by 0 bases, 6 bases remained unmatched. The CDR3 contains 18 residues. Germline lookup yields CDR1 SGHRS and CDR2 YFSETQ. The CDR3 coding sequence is TGCGCCAGCAGCTTGGGACTAGCGGGGGGTCCTCTCTCCTACGAGCAGTACTTC. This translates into CASSLGLAGGPLSYEQYF.

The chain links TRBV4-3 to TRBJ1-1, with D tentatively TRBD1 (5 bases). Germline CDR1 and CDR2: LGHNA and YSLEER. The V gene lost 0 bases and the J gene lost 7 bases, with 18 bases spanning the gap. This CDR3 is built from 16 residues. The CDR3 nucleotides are TGCGCCAGCAGCCAAGATCTAAGGCCTCCTACAGGTGAAGCTTTCTTT. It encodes CASSQDLRPPTGEAFF.

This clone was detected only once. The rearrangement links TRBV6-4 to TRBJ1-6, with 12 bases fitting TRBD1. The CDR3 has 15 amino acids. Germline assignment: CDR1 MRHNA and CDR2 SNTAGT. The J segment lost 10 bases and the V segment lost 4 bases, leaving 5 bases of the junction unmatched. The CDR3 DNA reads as TGTGCCAGCAGTGGCGGGACAGGGGGCGACTCACCCCTCCACTTT. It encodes CASSGGTGGDSPLHF.

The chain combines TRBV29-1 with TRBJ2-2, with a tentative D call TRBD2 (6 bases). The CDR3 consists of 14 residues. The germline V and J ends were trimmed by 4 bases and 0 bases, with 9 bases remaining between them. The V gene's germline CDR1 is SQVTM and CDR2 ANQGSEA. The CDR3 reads CSVAGLPNTGELFF. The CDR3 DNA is TGCAGCGTTGCGGGACTCCCGAACACCGGGGAGCTGTTTTTT.

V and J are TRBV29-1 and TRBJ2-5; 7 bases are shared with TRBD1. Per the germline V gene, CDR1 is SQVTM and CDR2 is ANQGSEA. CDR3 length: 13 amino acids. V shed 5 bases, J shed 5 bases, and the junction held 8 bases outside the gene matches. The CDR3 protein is CSVLTGAGETQYF. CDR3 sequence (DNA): TGCAGCGTTTTAACAGGGGCTGGGGAGACCCAGTACTTC.

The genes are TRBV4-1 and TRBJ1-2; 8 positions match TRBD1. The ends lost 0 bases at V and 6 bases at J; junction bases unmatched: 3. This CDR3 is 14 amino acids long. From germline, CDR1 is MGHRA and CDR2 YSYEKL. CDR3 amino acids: CASSQEVGQDGYTF. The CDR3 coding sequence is TGCGCCAGCAGCCAAGAGGTGGGACAGGATGGCTACACCTTC.

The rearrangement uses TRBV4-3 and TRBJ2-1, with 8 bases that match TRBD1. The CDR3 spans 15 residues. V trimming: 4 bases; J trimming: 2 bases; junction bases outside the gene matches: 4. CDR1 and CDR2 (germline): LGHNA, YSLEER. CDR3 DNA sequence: TGCGCCAGCAGCCCTAGACAGGGGACCTACAATGAGCAGTTCTTC. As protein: CASSPRQGTYNEQFF.

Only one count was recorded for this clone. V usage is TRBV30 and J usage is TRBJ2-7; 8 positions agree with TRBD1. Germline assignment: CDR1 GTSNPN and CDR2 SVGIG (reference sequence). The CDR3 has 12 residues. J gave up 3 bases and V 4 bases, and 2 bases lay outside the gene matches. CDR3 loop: CAWITGGYEQYF. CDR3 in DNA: TGTGCCTGGATTACAGGGGGCTACGAGCAGTACTTC.